This T cell receptor beta chain came from a study of T cell responses to AZD1222 COVID-19 vaccine. For the study at large: Second-dose intervals near 4 or 12 weeks were combined.

Whole-study results and caveats: Mapped onto spike, vaccine-associated CD4 TCRs spanned it and were dominant at 160-218 and 743-854.

This clone was detected only once. Antigen specificity is unknown. Method: immunoSEQ multiplex PCR; TCRdb's copy keeps in-frame clones and lacks some. The sample carries 90,000 to 120,000 clones, more than 75% recorded once. Trimming took 3 bases from V and 10 from J; bases not matched to a gene: 4. Germline CDR1 reads SGDLS; CDR2 reads YYNGEE. The CDR3 is 13 amino acids. The J gene is TRBJ1-6, the V gene TRBV9, with 7 positions matching TRBD1. The origin of this receptor is an adult in good health. This specimen consisted of peripheral blood, obtained on day 0 of AZD1222 vaccination. The CDR3: CASSEDRESPLHF. In DNA, the CDR3 is TGTGCCAGCAGCGAAGACAGGGAGTCACCCCTCCACTTT.